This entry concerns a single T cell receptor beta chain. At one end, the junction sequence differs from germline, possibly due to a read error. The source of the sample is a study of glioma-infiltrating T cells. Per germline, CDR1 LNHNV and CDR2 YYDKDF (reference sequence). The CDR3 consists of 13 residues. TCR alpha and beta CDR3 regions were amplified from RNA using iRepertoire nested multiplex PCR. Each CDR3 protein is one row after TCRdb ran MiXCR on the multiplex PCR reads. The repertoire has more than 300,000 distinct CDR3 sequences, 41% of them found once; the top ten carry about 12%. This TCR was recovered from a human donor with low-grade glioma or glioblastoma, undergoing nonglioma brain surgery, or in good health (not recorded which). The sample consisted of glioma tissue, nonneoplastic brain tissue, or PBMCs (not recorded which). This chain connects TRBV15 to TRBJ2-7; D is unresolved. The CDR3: CATRSRSSYGQYF. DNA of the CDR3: TGTGCCACCAGGAGCCGGAGCTCCTACGGGCAGTACTTC.